This is a list of T cell receptor beta chains from one sample in a study of T cell responses to AZD1222 COVID-19 vaccine. Clones were sequenced by immunoSEQ multiplex PCR, and TCRdb holds only the in-frame ones, with some missing. The sample records about 140,000 clones, roughly 90% being singletons. Here the sequenced sample was peripheral blood, taken on day 0 of AZD1222 vaccination. Every receptor here comes from an adult in good health. Both conserved end residues are trimmed from each CDR3. A row's size may be missing; if present it is once, few, many or a size class.

length	V	J	size	CDR3
11	TRBV12-3/TRBV12-4	TRBJ2-1	-	ASRRTSGNEQF
12	TRBV9	TRBJ2-7	-	ASSVEGSSYEQY
14	TRBV6-5	TRBJ2-2	few	ASSYAGTLNTGELF
14	TRBV9	TRBJ2-1	-	ASSEQAGGPLYEQF
12	TRBV9	TRBJ1-2	once	ASSAQTGVYGYT
12	TRBV4-1	TRBJ2-1	-	ASRSGGVGNEQF
10	TRBV10-3	TRBJ1-1	-	AISDWGGQAF
13	TRBV15	TRBJ1-6	-	ATSRDRAADPPLH
11	TRBV25-1	TRBJ2-5	-	ASSESPQETQY
9	TRBV6-5	TRBJ2-3	-	ASREADTQY
16	TRBV27	TRBJ2-4	few	ASSSLTRDRLAKNIQY
12	TRBV6-5	TRBJ1-4	-	ASSLDSSNEKLF
13	TRBV9	TRBJ2-5	-	ASSVGGRLQETQY
17	TRBV28	TRBJ2-7	-	ASSSRGHGTSGRAYEQY
13	TRBV11-2	TRBJ2-7	once	ASSLAQASSYEQY
20	TRBV19	TRBJ1-4	-	ASSISWRAVREREGGNEKLF
11	TRBV6-5	TRBJ2-1	-	ASSINRVNEQF
15	TRBV5-5	TRBJ2-7	once	ASSLTVSGRHLSEQY